This TCR beta chain derives from a study of cytomegalovirus exposure and HLA in healthy donors. The CDR3 is made up of 16 amino acids. Germline-derived CDR1 and CDR2 are PRHDT and FYEKMQ (reference sequence). The V and J ends lost 5 bases and 4 bases, in that order; junction bases with no gene match: 8. PCR primers comprised 60 Vbeta and 13 Jbeta primers. Only in-frame clones appear in the TCRdb table, and some are missing; sequencing was by immunoSEQ multiplex PCR. The sample table includes under 95,000 clones. General study results and limits: Analyzed later, most CMV-associated TCR beta chains appeared HLA-restricted. In an earlier analysis, most TCR beta V segments were productive about 87% or about 30% of the time.

Note on this clone: Its antigen is as yet unknown.

The chain joins TRBV13 to TRBJ1-5, with 10 bases aligning to TRBD1. This sequence originates from a young man in good health and CMV-seropositive. The sequenced sample was PBMCs. CDR3 in DNA: TGTGCCAGCAGCACACGACAGGGGGCTGGGAATCAGCCCCAGCATTTT. Protein sequence: CASSTRQGAGNQPQHF.